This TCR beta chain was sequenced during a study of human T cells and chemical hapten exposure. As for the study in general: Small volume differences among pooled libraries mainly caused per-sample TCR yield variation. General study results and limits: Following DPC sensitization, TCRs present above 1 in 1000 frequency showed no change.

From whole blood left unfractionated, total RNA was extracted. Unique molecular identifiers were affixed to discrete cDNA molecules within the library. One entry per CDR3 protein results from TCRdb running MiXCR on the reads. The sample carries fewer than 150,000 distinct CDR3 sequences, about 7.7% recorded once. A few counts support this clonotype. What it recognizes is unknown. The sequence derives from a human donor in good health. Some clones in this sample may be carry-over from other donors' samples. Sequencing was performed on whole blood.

The CDR3 DNA is TGTGCCAGCAGCTTAGCCGGCTCGGGACAGGTCTACGAGCAGTACTTC. Translated, it gives CASSLAGSGQVYEQYF. The chain has TRBV7-6 and TRBJ2-7; 8 positions match TRBD1. This CDR3 has 16 amino acids. In germline, CDR1 is SGHVS, CDR2 FNYEAQ. The V segment lost 0 bases and the J segment 3 bases; nucleotides outside the gene matches: 7. The variable domain in full, with the rest retrieved from reference TRBV7-6 and TRBJ2-7, is GAGVSQSPRYKVTKRGQDVALRCDPISGHVSLYWYRQALGQGPEFLTYFNYEAQQDKSGLPNDRFSAERPEGSISTLTIQRTEQRDSAMYRCASSLAGSGQVYEQYFGPGTRLTVT.